A selection of T cell receptor beta chains follows, all from one sample in a study of technical replicates of blood from a handful of donors. Assay: immunoSEQ multiplex PCR; the TCRdb copy retains only in-frame clones and omits some. The sample lists about 80,000 clones, around 86% occurring once. The sequencing input was PBMCs. Receptor source: a human donor in good health. Some clones in this sample may be carry-over from other donors' samples. The CDR3 runs from the conserved cysteine through the conserved F or W. Fields, in order: clone size, D gene, V gene, J gene, CDR3 DNA, CDR3 protein. D genes are given only for firm matches. Clone size is not always given. Where it is, it says once, few, many or a class for expanded clones.

>NA|TRBD1|TRBV5-6|TRBJ2-7
TGTGCCAGCAGCACAGGGGGGCTCCTCTACGAGCAGTACTTC
CASSTGGLLYEQYF
>NA|TRBD2|TRBV19|TRBJ2-1
TGTGCCAGTAAAAGCGGGCTAGCGGGCGAAGAGCAGTTCTTC
CASKSGLAGEEQFF
>NA|NA|TRBV9|TRBJ1-2
TGTGCCAGCAGCGTTCCAGGGGCCTATGGCTACACCTTC
CASSVPGAYGYTF
>NA|NA|TRBV5-6|TRBJ2-1
TGTGCCAGCAGCTTTTCCCCCCGGAAGGGGCGAATCTTCAATGAGCAGTTCTTC
CASSFSPRKGRIFNEQFF
>NA|NA|TRBV25-1|TRBJ1-4
TGTGCCAGCAGTGAATGGCAGGGCCGTGAAAAACTGTTTTTT
CASSEWQGREKLFF
>once|NA|TRBV5-5|TRBJ2-7
TGTGCCAGCAGCTGGGGCGGAGGGACGACCTACGAGCAGTACTTC
CASSWGGGTTYEQYF
>NA|TRBD1|TRBV5-8|TRBJ1-2
TGTGCCAGCAGCGTGGACAGGGGGTATGGCTACACCTTC
CASSVDRGYGYTF
>NA|TRBD2|TRBV5-4|TRBJ2-7
TGTGCCAGCAGCCAGAGCGGGACCTCCTACGAGCAGTACTTC
CASSQSGTSYEQYF
>NA|TRBD1|TRBV5-6|TRBJ2-7
TGTGCCAGCAGCGCACCGGGACAGGCCTACTACGAGCAGTACTTC
CASSAPGQAYYEQYF
>NA|NA|TRBV5-1|TRBJ1-1
TGCGCCAGCAGCTTGGCCAGGGTGGGGAACACTGAAGCTTTCTTT
CASSLARVGNTEAFF
>NA|TRBD2|TRBV6-1|TRBJ2-5
TGTGCCAGCAGTCCCCGGAGGGCGGGAGAAGAGACCCAGTACTTC
CASSPRRAGEETQYF
>NA|TRBD2|TRBV6-4|TRBJ2-3
TGTGCCAGCAGTGTAGCGGGAGAGGCGGATACGCAGTATTTT
CASSVAGEADTQYF
>NA|TRBD1|TRBV6-1|TRBJ1-1
TGTGCCAGCAGTGCCACGACAGGGGGCAAAGGGGGCACTGAAGCTTTCTTT
CASSATTGGKGGTEAFF
>NA|TRBD1|TRBV29-1|TRBJ2-5
TGCAGCGTCTCACGGGACAGGGGTCGACAAGAGACCCAGTACTTC
CSVSRDRGRQETQYF
>NA|TRBD1|TRBV29-1|TRBJ1-1
TGCAGCGTTGGGTGGGCCCCCCAGCAGGGGGGAACCACTGAAGCTTTCTTT
CSVGWAPQQGGTTEAFF
>NA|NA|TRBV11-2|TRBJ1-3
TGTGCCAGCAGCTCGTCTAGGACTGGAAACACCATATATTTT
CASSSSRTGNTIYF
>NA|TRBD1|TRBV6-6|TRBJ1-3
TGTGCCAGCAGCACTGGAGACAGGGCTGGAAACACCATATATTTT
CASSTGDRAGNTIYF
>NA|NA|TRBV2|TRBJ2-1
TGTGCCAGCAGTGAAGCCAGCGTTTCGAGCAATGAGCAGTTCTTC
CASSEASVSSNEQFF
>NA|NA|TRBV19|TRBJ1-5
TGTGCCAGTAATTACAGGGATAGCAATCAGCCCCAGCATTTT
CASNYRDSNQPQHF
>once|TRBD2|TRBV2|TRBJ2-3
TGTGCCAGCAGGCCGACTAGCGGGGGGAGGGATACGCAGTATTTT
CASRPTSGGRDTQYF
>NA|NA|TRBV7-9|TRBJ1-2
TGTGCCAGCAGCTTAGTAGGGGGTGAAGGCTACACCTTC
CASSLVGGEGYTF
>NA|TRBD1|TRBV2|TRBJ2-7
TGTGCCAGCAGTTCCGGGACAGGGTACGAGCAGTACTTC
CASSSGTGYEQYF
>NA|TRBD1|TRBV5-8|TRBJ1-2
TGTGCCAGCAACATACAGGGGAAGGGCTATGGCTACACCTTC
CASNIQGKGYGYTF
>NA|NA|TRBV28|TRBJ1-2
TGTGCCAGACCACGAGAGGACTATGGCTACACCTTC
CARPREDYGYTF
>many|TRBD1|TRBV10-3|TRBJ1-3
TGTGCCATCAGTAGCACCTTTGGGACAGGGGTGTCCTCTGGAAACACCATATATTTT
CAISSTFGTGVSSGNTIYF
>NA|NA|TRBV7-2|TRBJ1-6
TGTGCCAGCAGCCCAAATGGGCCGCGAAATTCACCCCTCCACTTT
CASSPNGPRNSPLHF
>NA|TRBD1|TRBV2|TRBJ1-1
TGTGCCAGCGGTGGACAGGGGATAACAAGAGTGAACACTGAAGCTTTCTTT
CASGGQGITRVNTEAFF
>NA|NA|TRBV4-3|TRBJ1-2
TGCGCCAGCAGCCAAGATCATCAGGGCCTCTATGGCTACACCTTC
CASSQDHQGLYGYTF
>NA|NA|TRBV21-1|TRBJ1-2
TGTGCCAGCAGCAAAAAGGGGGGCAGGGGGCATTATGGCTACACCTTC
CASSKKGGRGHYGYTF
>NA|TRBD2|TRBV7-3|TRBJ2-1
TGTGCCAGCAGCTTCCTAGCGGGGGGGGTCAATGAGCAGTTCTTC
CASSFLAGGVNEQFF
>NA|TRBD1|TRBV15|TRBJ2-1
TGTGCCACCAGCAGCTCCGGGACAGCCTACAATGAGCAGTTCTTC
CATSSSGTAYNEQFF
>once|NA|TRBV9|TRBJ2-3
TGTGCCAGCAGCGGCGGTAATACGCAGTATTTT
CASSGGNTQYF
>NA|NA|TRBV4-1|TRBJ2-3
TGCGCCAGCAGCCAAGCAAGCGGGTCAAGCACAGATACGCAGTATTTT
CASSQASGSSTDTQYF
>once|NA|TRBV19|TRBJ1-5
TGTGCCAGTAGATCCAGGGAAGGTTTCAATCAGCCCCAGCATTTT
CASRSREGFNQPQHF
>NA|TRBD2|TRBV7-8|TRBJ2-1
TGTGCCAGCAGCTTACTAGCGGGAGAGTCAGATGAGCAGTTCTTC
CASSLLAGESDEQFF
>NA|TRBD2|TRBV5-4|TRBJ2-1
TGTGCCAGCACCTTAGGCGGACTAGCGGGAAATGAGCAGTTCTTC
CASTLGGLAGNEQFF
>NA|NA|TRBV21-1|TRBJ2-3
TGTGCCCCTAAGCGGGAGTGGGTCCCAGATACGCAGTATTTT
CAPKREWVPDTQYF
>NA|NA|TRBV15|TRBJ2-2
TGTGCCACCAGCAGTGTCAGGGAGCTGTTTTTT
CATSSVRELFF
>NA|TRBD2|TRBV27|TRBJ2-7
TGTGCCAGCAGGGAAAGCGGGACCTACGAGCAGTACTTC
CASRESGTYEQYF
>NA|TRBD2|TRBV5-1|TRBJ2-3
TGCGCCAGCAGCCCCTTAGCGGGGAAACCAGATACGCAGTATTTT
CASSPLAGKPDTQYF
>NA|NA|TRBV2|TRBJ1-5
TGTGCCAGCAGGATGGGGCCTCCGGTGAGCAATCAGCCCCAGCATTTT
CASRMGPPVSNQPQHF
>NA|TRBD2|TRBV7-9|TRBJ2-1
TGTGCCAGCAGCTTAGGGGGGGTTAGCGGGAGCCGAGGTGAGCAGTTCTTC
CASSLGGVSGSRGEQFF
>NA|TRBD2|TRBV6-6|TRBJ2-3
TGTGCCAGCAGTGATTCCGGGGGGAGGAATACGCAGTATTTT
CASSDSGGRNTQYF
>NA|NA|TRBV7-3|TRBJ1-2
TGTGCCAGCAGCTTACGGGGGGGGACTAACTATGGCTACACCTTC
CASSLRGGTNYGYTF
>NA|NA|TRBV7-8|TRBJ2-7
TGTGCCAGCAGCTACCGAACGGGTCTCGAGCAGTACTTC
CASSYRTGLEQYF
>NA|TRBD2|TRBV7-2|TRBJ2-1
TGTGCCAGCAGCTTTAGCGGGAGGGCCACATACAATGAGCAGTTCTTC
CASSFSGRATYNEQFF
>NA|NA|TRBV6-5|TRBJ2-2
TGTGCCAGCACTGGGTGGCGCGGCACCGGGGAGCTGTTTTTT
CASTGWRGTGELFF
>NA|TRBD1|TRBV6-5|TRBJ1-2
TGTGCCAGCAGTTTCCAAGGGGGCACGGGCTACACCTTC
CASSFQGGTGYTF